This T cell receptor (beta chain) was observed in a study of control samples from healthy donors and cancer patients. The germline V gene encodes CDR1 SGHTA and CDR2 FQGNSA. V was cut by 6 bases and J by 10 bases, with 13 bases left in between. The CDR3 is made up of 13 amino acids. Profiled with immunoSEQ multiplex PCR; TCRdb holds only in-frame clones, not every one. The sample shows roughly 140,000 clones, approximately 91% of them seen only once. Sequences were obtained from blood. This TCR was recovered from a man aged 30 to 39 in good health. The chain recombines TRBV7-2 with TRBJ1-6; D not certain. The CDR3 coding sequence is TGTGCCAGCAGAGGAGAGGGAGGCTCACCCCTCCACTTT. Amino acid sequence: CASRGEGGSPLHF.